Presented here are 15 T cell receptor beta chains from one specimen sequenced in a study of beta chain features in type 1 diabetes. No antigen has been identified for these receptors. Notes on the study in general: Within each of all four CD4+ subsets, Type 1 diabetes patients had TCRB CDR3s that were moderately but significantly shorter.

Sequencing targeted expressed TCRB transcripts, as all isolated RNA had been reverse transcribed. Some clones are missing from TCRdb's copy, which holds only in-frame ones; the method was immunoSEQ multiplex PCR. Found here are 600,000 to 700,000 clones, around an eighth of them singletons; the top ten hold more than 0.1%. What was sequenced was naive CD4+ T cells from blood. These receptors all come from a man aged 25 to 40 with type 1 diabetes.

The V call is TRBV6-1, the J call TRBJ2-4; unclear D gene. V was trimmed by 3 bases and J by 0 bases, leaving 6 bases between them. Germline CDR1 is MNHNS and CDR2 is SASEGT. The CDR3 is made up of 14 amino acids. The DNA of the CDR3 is TGTGCCAGCAGTGACCCTCTAGCCAAAAACATTCAGTACTTC. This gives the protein CASSDPLAKNIQYF.

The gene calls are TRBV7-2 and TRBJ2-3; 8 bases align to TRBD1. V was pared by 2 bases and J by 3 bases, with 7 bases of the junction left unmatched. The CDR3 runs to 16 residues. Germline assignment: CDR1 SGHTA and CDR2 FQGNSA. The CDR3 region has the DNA TGTGCCAGCAGCTTACAGGGGGCGCCTAGAACAGATACGCAGTATTTT. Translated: CASSLQGAPRTDTQYF.

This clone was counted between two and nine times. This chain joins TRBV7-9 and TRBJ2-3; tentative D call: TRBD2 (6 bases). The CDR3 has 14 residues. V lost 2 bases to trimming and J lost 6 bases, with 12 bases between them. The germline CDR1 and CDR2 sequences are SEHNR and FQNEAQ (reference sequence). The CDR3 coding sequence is TGTGCCAGCAGCTTAAGTACCGGAGGGGATACGCAGTATTTT. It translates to CASSLSTGGDTQYF.

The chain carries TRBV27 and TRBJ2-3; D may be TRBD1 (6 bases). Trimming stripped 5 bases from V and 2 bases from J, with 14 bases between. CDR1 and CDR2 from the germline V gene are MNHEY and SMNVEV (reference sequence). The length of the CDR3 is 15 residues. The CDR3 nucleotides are TGTGCCAGCAGTCCCCGCGGACAGTCCACAGATACGCAGTATTTT. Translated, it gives CASSPRGQSTDTQYF.

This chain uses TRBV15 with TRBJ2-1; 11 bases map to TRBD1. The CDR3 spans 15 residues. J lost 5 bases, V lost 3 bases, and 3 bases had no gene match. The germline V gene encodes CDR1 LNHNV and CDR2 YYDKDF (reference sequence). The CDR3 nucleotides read TGTGCCACCAGCAGGGGACAGGGGGACAACAATGAGCAGTTCTTC. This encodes CATSRGQGDNNEQFF.

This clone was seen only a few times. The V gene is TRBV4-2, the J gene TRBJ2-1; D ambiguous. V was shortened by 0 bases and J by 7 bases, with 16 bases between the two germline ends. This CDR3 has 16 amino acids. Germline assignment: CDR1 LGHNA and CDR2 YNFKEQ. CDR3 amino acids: CASSQDATVMINEQFF. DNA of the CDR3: TGTGCCAGCAGCCAAGATGCGACCGTCATGATTAATGAGCAGTTCTTC.

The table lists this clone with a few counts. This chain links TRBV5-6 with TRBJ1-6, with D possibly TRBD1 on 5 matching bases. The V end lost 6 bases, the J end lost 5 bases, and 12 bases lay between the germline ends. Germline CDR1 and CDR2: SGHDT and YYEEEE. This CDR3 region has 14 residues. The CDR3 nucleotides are TGTGCCAGCACCGACAGCAGGAATAATTCACCCCTCCACTTT. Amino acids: CASTDSRNNSPLHF. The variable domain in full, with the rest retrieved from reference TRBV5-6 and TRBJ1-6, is DAGVTQSPTHLIKTRGQQVTLRCSPKSGHDTVSWYQQALGQGPQFIFQYYEEEERQRGNFPDRFSGHQFPNYSSELNVNALLLGDSALYLCASTDSRNNSPLHFGNGTRLTVT.

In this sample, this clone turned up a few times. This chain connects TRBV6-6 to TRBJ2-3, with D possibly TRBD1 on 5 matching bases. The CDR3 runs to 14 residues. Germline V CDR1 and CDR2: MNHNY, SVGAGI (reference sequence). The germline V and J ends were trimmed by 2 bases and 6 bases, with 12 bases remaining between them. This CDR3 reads CASSYGHSADTQYF. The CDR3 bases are TGTGCCAGCAGTTACGGACATTCAGCCGATACGCAGTATTTT.

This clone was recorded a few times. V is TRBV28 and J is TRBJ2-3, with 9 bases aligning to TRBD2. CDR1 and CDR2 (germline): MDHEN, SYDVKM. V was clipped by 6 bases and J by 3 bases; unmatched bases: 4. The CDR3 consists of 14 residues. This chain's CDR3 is CASRKRGVTDTQYF. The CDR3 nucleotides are TGTGCCAGCAGGAAGCGGGGGGTAACAGATACGCAGTATTTT.

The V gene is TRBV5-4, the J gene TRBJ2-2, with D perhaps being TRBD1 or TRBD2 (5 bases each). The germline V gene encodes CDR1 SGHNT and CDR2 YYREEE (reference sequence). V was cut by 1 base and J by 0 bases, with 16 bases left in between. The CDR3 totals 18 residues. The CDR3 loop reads CASSLQRGAVTNTGELFF. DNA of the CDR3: TGTGCCAGCAGCTTGCAGAGGGGAGCAGTGACGAACACCGGGGAGCTGTTTTTT.

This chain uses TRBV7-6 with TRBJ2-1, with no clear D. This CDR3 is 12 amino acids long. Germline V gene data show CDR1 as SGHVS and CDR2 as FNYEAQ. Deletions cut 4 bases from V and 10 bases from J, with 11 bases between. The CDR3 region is CASSSRWGEQFF. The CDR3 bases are TGTGCCAGCAGCTCGCGATGGGGAGAGCAGTTCTTC.

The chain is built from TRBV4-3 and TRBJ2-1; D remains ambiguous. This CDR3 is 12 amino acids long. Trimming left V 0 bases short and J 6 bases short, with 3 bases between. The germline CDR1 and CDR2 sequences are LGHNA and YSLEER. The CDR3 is CASSQDLNEQFF. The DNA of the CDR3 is TGCGCCAGCAGCCAAGATCTCAATGAGCAGTTCTTC.

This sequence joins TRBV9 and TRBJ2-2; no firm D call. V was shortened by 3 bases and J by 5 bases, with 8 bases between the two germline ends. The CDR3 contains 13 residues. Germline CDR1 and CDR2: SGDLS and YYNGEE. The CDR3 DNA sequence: TGTGCCAGCAGCGCAGCTTGGACCGGGGAGCTGTTTTTT. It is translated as CASSAAWTGELFF.

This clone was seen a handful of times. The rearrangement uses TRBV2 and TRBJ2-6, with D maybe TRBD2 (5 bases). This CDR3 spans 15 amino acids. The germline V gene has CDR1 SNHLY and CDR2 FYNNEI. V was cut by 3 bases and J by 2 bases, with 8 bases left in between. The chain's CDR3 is CASSERVAGANVLTF. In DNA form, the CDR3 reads TGTGCCAGCAGTGAGCGGGTTGCTGGGGCCAACGTCCTGACTTTC.

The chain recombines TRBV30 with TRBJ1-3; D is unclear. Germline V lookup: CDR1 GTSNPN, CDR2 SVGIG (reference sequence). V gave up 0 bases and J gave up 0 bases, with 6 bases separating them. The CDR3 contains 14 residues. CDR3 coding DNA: TGTGCCTGGAGTGTCTCCCCCTCTGGAAACACCATATATTTT. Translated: CAWSVSPSGNTIYF.